The following is a TCR beta chain sequence with its context. Its matching antigen is unknown. The data derive from a study of blood T cells in healthy people across ages. Findings of the study overall: More naive CD4+ cells and higher diversity were found in long-lived than in aged donors.

A second PCR, run for about 7 to 11 cycles, used a sample-barcoded 5' primer plus a J-beta primer mix. TCRdb used MiXCR to reprocess the 5' RACE reads, holding one entry per CDR3 protein. The sample consists of under 850,000 distinct CDR3 sequences, approximately 35% of them appearing once. The CDR3 loop spans 14 amino acids. CDR1 is ENHRY, CDR2 SYGVKD, per germline. Trimming took 10 bases from V and 1 from J, leaving 16 bases between them. The TCR sequence derives from a man between 18 and 35 years old in good health. The rearrangement uses TRBV10-3 and TRBJ1-1, with D hard to call. The material sequenced was blood. CDR3 residues: CATRTPLSNTEAFF. The CDR3 bases are TGTGCCACCCGGACGCCTTTATCGAACACTGAAGCTTTCTTT.